These 31 T cell receptor beta chains were sequenced from one sample in a study of CD8 T cells in Susac syndrome. A quantity of about 0.45 to 1 ug RNA underwent reverse transcription using random hexamers. TCRdb processed the immunoSEQ multiplex PCR reads anew with MiXCR; each CDR3 protein has one entry. The repertoire holds 350,000 to 550,000 distinct CDR3 sequences, around 85% seen once, with 0.09% to 0.15% in the top ten. Material for sequencing was CD8+ T cells from PBMCs. These receptors were collected from a human donor with multiple sclerosis.

Only one count was recorded for this clonotype. The chain employs TRBV20-1 and TRBJ2-3; 12 nucleotides match TRBD2. The CDR3 is 12 amino acids. V lost 5 bases, J lost 14 bases, and 8 bases stayed unmatched. Germline V gives CDR1 DFQATT, CDR2 SNEGSKA (reference sequence). In nucleotides, the CDR3 is TGCAGTGCTCTTCTAGCGGGAGGGGTCGGGTATTTT. The encoded protein is CSALLAGGVGYF.

V is TRBV4-1 and J is TRBJ2-4; TRBD1 might be the D (6 bases). This CDR3 spans 15 amino acids. Germline V gene data show CDR1 as MGHRA and CDR2 as YSYEKL. V shed 4 bases and J shed 2 bases, with 12 bases lying between them. DNA for the CDR3: TGCGCCAGCAGCCCTACCACAGGGACCAAAAACATTCAGTACTTC. This gives the protein CASSPTTGTKNIQYF.

The gene calls are TRBV2 and TRBJ1-1; 7 nucleotides match TRBD1. V trimming: 8 bases; J trimming: 7 bases; junction bases outside the gene matches: 4. Germline-derived CDR1 and CDR2 are SNHLY and FYNNEI. The CDR3 has 11 amino acids. The CDR3 nucleotides read TGTGCCAGCCAGGGGGAGTTTGAAGCTTTCTTT. It encodes CASQGEFEAFF.

The chain combines TRBV24-1 with TRBJ2-1, with 7 nucleotides matching TRBD1. This CDR3 region has 14 residues. The germline V gene encodes CDR1 KGHDR and CDR2 SFDVKD. V dropped 3 bases and J dropped 8; count of bases not matched to a gene: 6. The CDR3 DNA reads TGTGCCACCAGTGATCTGCACAGGGGAGATGAGCAGTTCTTC. This translates into CATSDLHRGDEQFF.

The count of this clonotype is one. The conserved final phenylalanine or tryptophan is absent from the CDR3, which likely points to a read error. This chain uses TRBV6-1 with TRBJ2-7; D is uncertain. V was trimmed by 3 bases and J by 1 base, leaving 7 bases between them. The CDR3 spans 13 residues. Germline CDR1 and CDR2: MNHNS and SASEGT. The CDR3 loop reads CASSEVRSYEQYL. The CDR3 nucleotides read TGTGCCAGCAGTGAGGTCAGATCCTACGAGCAGTACCTC.

This sequence joins TRBV29-1 and TRBJ2-7; D is perhaps TRBD1 or TRBD2 (5 bases each). The V end was cut by 6 bases, the J end by 0 bases, with 12 bases between. In germline, CDR1 is SQVTM, CDR2 ANQGSEA. The CDR3 covers 13 residues. The CDR3 spells CSVTGPDSYEQYF. The CDR3 nucleotides are TGCAGCGTGACGGGGCCCGACTCCTACGAGCAGTACTTC.

The chain is built from TRBV15 and TRBJ1-2; TRBD1 is a possible D gene (6 bases). V lost 5 bases and J lost 2, with 12 bases in between. CDR3 length: 14 amino acids. The germline V gene has CDR1 LNHNV and CDR2 YYDKDF (reference sequence). CDR3 nucleotides: TGTGCCACCAGCGGGATAACAGGGAACTATGGCTACACCTTC. Its protein is CATSGITGNYGYTF.

This clonotype has just one count. This chain uses TRBV5-1 with TRBJ2-1; 10 nucleotides line up with TRBD2. CDR1 is SGHRS, CDR2 YFSETQ, per germline. This CDR3 spans 15 amino acids. Trimming removed 1 base from V and 2 bases from J; junction bases left unmatched: 0. In nucleotides, the CDR3 is TGCGCCAGCAGCTTGACTAGCGGGGCCTACAATGAGCAGTTCTTC. Amino acid sequence: CASSLTSGAYNEQFF.

V and J are TRBV28 and TRBJ2-6; D remains unclear. Germline CDR1 reads MDHEN; CDR2 reads SYDVKM. V was cut by 2 bases and J by 0 bases, with 8 bases left in between. The CDR3 covers 16 residues. The CDR3 reads CASSLMWGSGANVLTF. In DNA form, the CDR3 reads TGTGCCAGCAGTTTAATGTGGGGCTCTGGGGCCAACGTCCTGACTTTC.

The chain carries TRBV27 and TRBJ2-3, with 10 nucleotides matching TRBD2. V was clipped by 5 bases and J by 1 base; unmatched bases: 6. The CDR3 consists of 16 residues. Germline-derived CDR1 and CDR2 are MNHEY and SMNVEV (reference sequence). The CDR3 DNA follows: TGTGCCAGCAGTGAATTAGCGGGAGGCCGCACAGATACGCAGTATTTT. This translates into CASSELAGGRTDTQYF.

The rearrangement uses TRBV19 and TRBJ2-3; D may correspond to TRBD1 or TRBD2 (6 bases each). The V end lost 3 bases, the J end lost 0 bases, and 10 bases lay between the germline ends. The CDR3 spans 15 residues. Germline CDR1 reads LNHDA; CDR2 reads SQIVND (reference sequence). CDR3 sequence: CASSMWGASTDTQYF. The CDR3 DNA reads TGTGCCAGTAGTATGTGGGGGGCCAGCACAGATACGCAGTATTTT.

V usage is TRBV5-5 and J usage is TRBJ2-2; 7 bases match TRBD1. Looked up from germline, CDR1 is SGHKS and CDR2 is YYEKEE (reference sequence). This CDR3 is 17 amino acids long. J lost 3 bases, V lost 5 bases, and 13 bases had no gene match. CDR3 coding DNA: TGTGCCAGCAGTTCGGCCGACAGGGTTGGAGACACCGGGGAGCTGTTTTTT. Translation: CASSSADRVGDTGELFF.

This clonotype has more than one count but fewer than ten. This chain connects TRBV29-1 to TRBJ2-7, with D perhaps assigned TRBD1 or TRBD2 (5 bases each). V gave up 0 bases and J gave up 3 bases, with 15 bases separating them. This CDR3 region has 15 residues. CDR1 and CDR2 from the germline V gene are SQVTM and ANQGSEA. DNA for the CDR3: TGCAGCGTTGAAGATCCCGCGAGGGGAGTCTACGAGCAGTACTTC. Its protein product is CSVEDPARGVYEQYF.

The table lists this clonotype with a count of one. The chain is built from TRBV4-1 and TRBJ2-3; D may be TRBD2 (7 bases). Trimming stripped 4 bases from V and 6 bases from J, with 17 bases between. Germline V gene sequence: CDR1 MGHRA, CDR2 YSYEKL. The CDR3 spans 15 residues. CDR3 bases: TGCGCCAGCAGCCTACTCAGCGGGACACACGATACGCAGTATTTT. It codes for CASSLLSGTHDTQYF.

The chain employs TRBV27 and TRBJ1-1; D unclear. The CDR3 loop spans 11 amino acids. Germline CDR1 reads MNHEY; CDR2 reads SMNVEV (reference sequence). The V end was cut by 10 bases, the J end by 1 base, with 7 bases between. CDR3 sequence reads: CATRTNTEAFF. In DNA, the CDR3 is TGTGCCACCCGAACGAACACTGAAGCTTTCTTT.

The chain links TRBV5-5 to TRBJ2-7; D may be TRBD1 (6 bases). The CDR3 runs 15 residues. V lost 1 base, J lost 2 bases, and 13 bases lay in between. Per germline, CDR1 SGHKS and CDR2 YYEKEE (reference sequence). The CDR3 DNA reads as TGTGCCAGCAGCTTGACCACTCAGGGGACCTACGAGCAGTACTTC. It codes for CASSLTTQGTYEQYF.

This chain uses TRBV5-4 with TRBJ2-7; perhaps TRBD2 as D (5 bases). This CDR3 is built from 15 residues. Per germline, CDR1 SGHNT and CDR2 YYREEE (reference sequence). V lost 0 bases and J lost 6, with 16 bases in between. The CDR3 sequence: CASSLVPGGGGEQYF. CDR3 DNA: TGTGCCAGCAGCTTGGTCCCCGGAGGTGGAGGCGAGCAGTACTTC.

The V gene is TRBV12-3 or TRBV12-4, the J gene TRBJ1-4; D is possibly TRBD1 (6 bases). V lost 6 bases and J 7 bases, leaving 18 bases between the germline ends. This CDR3 has 15 amino acids. CDR3 residues: CASSRSQEGGEKLFF. The CDR3 DNA follows: TGTGCCAGCAGCCGATCTCAGGAAGGGGGTGAAAAACTGTTTTTT.

The chain links TRBV30 to TRBJ2-3; tentative D call: TRBD2 (6 bases). CDR1 and CDR2 (germline): GTSNPN, SVGIG (reference sequence). V was cut by 2 bases and J by 6 bases, with 15 bases left in between. The CDR3 is made up of 14 amino acids. The CDR3 sequence is CAWSTFPGVDTQYF. DNA for the CDR3: TGTGCCTGGAGTACTTTTCCGGGAGTTGATACGCAGTATTTT.

The rearrangement uses TRBV6-5 and TRBJ1-1; D is undetermined. V was clipped by 0 bases and J by 5 bases, with 7 bases between them. Germline lookup yields CDR1 MNHEY and CDR2 SVGAGI. The CDR3 contains 13 residues. CDR3 sequence (DNA): TGTGCCAGCAGTTACTCGAGAAGTACTGAAGCTTTCTTT. Encoded protein: CASSYSRSTEAFF.

The genes are TRBV4-2 and TRBJ1-6; no clear D gene. Germline V CDR1 and CDR2: LGHNA, YNFKEQ. The CDR3 totals 15 residues. V shed 2 bases and J shed 10 bases, with 15 bases lying between them. The CDR3 loop is CASSQPPVGNSPLHF. In DNA, the CDR3 is TGTGCCAGCAGCCAACCCCCCGTCGGGAACTCACCCCTCCACTTT.

The chain carries TRBV6-2 or TRBV6-3 and TRBJ1-1; no firm D call. The CDR3 runs 16 residues. Trimming pared 6 bases from V and 1 base from J, leaving 18 bases between. The germline gives CDR1 MNHEY, CDR2 SVGEGT. For the CDR3, the DNA is TGTGCCAGCAGAAACCCCCCCGGGTCCAAGAACACTGAAGCTTTCTTT. It encodes CASRNPPGSKNTEAFF.

The gene calls are TRBV20-1 and TRBJ2-5, with D perhaps TRBD1 or TRBD2 (5 bases each). Trimming removed 0 bases at V and 2 bases at J, with 13 bases between. The CDR3 has 15 amino acids. Looked up from germline, CDR1 is DFQATT and CDR2 is SNEGSKA (reference sequence). CDR3 DNA: TGCAGTGCTAGAGACTTCCGGGACGGACAAGAGACCCAGTACTTC. Protein sequence: CSARDFRDGQETQYF.

The J gene is TRBJ1-2, the V gene TRBV6-1; 8 bases map to TRBD1. V dropped 3 bases and J dropped 0; count of bases not matched to a gene: 9. The CDR3 runs to 17 residues. Germline-derived CDR1 and CDR2 are MNHNS and SASEGT. CDR3 loop: CASSERTGLPPNYGYTF. CDR3 sequence (DNA): TGTGCCAGCAGTGAGAGGACAGGGCTTCCTCCTAACTATGGCTACACCTTC.

This clonotype has just one count. V gene TRBV10-3 combines with J gene TRBJ1-1; D gene ambiguous. V lost 10 bases and J 3 bases, leaving 15 bases between the germline ends. The CDR3 is made up of 13 amino acids. Per germline, CDR1 ENHRY and CDR2 SYGVKD. CDR3 in DNA: TGTGCCACTTCAGAAATATTGGACACTGAAGCTTTCTTT. Residues: CATSEILDTEAFF.

V usage is TRBV20-1 and J usage is TRBJ1-1, with a possible D match to TRBD1 (6 bases). CDR1 DFQATT and CDR2 SNEGSKA come from the germline V gene (reference sequence). Trimming pared 3 bases from V and 0 bases from J, leaving 11 bases between. The CDR3 extends over 14 amino acids. The CDR3, as DNA: TGCAGTGCTAGGGGGACAAACCTGAACACTGAAGCTTTCTTT. Protein product: CSARGTNLNTEAFF.

The rearrangement joins TRBV18 to TRBJ2-3; possibly TRBD2 for D (5 bases). Trimming stripped 1 base from V and 3 bases from J, with 14 bases between. The CDR3 contains 16 residues. CDR1 is KGHSH, CDR2 LQKENI, per germline. CDR3 sequence (DNA): TGTGCCAGCTCACCACGACTACTCCGATTAACAGATACGCAGTATTTT. Amino acids: CASSPRLLRLTDTQYF.

This clonotype was found a few times. V usage is TRBV27 and J usage is TRBJ2-7; 7 bases line up with TRBD1. The germline gives CDR1 MNHEY, CDR2 SMNVEV (reference sequence). Trimming cost V 3 bases and J 2 bases; bases outside gene matches: 7. This CDR3 has 15 amino acids. The CDR3 loop reads CASSLAWQGAYEQYF. The DNA for the CDR3 is TGTGCCAGCAGTTTGGCGTGGCAGGGGGCCTACGAGCAGTACTTC.

The chain has TRBV27 and TRBJ2-5; perhaps D is TRBD1 or TRBD2 (5 bases each). Trimming cost V 5 bases and J 2 bases, with 21 bases left between them. CDR3 length: 17 residues. CDR1 MNHEY and CDR2 SMNVEV come from the germline V gene (reference sequence). The CDR3 reads CASSQSTGRELQETQYF. CDR3 nucleotide sequence: TGTGCCAGCAGTCAGTCTACCGGCAGGGAGTTACAAGAGACCCAGTACTTC.

In its sample, this clonotype was seen a few times. This chain connects TRBV12-5 to TRBJ2-7, with 7 bases lining up with TRBD1. This CDR3 region has 17 residues. V shed 3 bases, J shed 0 bases, and the junction held 11 bases outside the gene matches. Per the germline V gene, CDR1 is LGHNT and CDR2 is FRNRAP. The CDR3 is CASGFTWDSLLSYEQYF. The CDR3 bases are TGTGCTAGTGGTTTCACCTGGGACAGCTTACTCTCCTACGAGCAGTACTTC.

This rearrangement joins TRBV30 to TRBJ2-7; D perhaps matches TRBD2 (6 bases). Trimming shortened V by 2 bases and J by 6 bases, and 26 bases separated the two germline ends. Looked up from germline, CDR1 is GTSNPN and CDR2 is SVGIG (reference sequence). The CDR3 extends over 17 amino acids. The CDR3 DNA is TGTGCCTGGAGTAACGTGATCGGACCGCGGGGTAAAAGCGAGCAGTACTTC. Translation gives CAWSNVIGPRGKSEQYF.